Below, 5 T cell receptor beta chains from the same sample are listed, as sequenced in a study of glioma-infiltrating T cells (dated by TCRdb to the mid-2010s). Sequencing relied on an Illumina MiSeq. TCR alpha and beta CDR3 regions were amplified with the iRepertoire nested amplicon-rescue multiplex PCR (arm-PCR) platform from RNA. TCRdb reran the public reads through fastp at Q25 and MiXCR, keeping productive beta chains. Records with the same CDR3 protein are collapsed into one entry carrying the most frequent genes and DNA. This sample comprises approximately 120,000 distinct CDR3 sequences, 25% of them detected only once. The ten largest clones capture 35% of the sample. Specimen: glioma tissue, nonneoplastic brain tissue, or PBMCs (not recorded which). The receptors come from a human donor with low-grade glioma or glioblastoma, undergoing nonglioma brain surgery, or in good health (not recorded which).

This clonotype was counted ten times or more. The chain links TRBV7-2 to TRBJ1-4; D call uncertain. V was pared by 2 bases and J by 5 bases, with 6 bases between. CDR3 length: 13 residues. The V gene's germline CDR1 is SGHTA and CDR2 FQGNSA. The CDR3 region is CASSLSRNEKLFF. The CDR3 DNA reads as TGTGCCAGCAGCTTAAGCAGGAATGAAAAACTGTTTTTT.

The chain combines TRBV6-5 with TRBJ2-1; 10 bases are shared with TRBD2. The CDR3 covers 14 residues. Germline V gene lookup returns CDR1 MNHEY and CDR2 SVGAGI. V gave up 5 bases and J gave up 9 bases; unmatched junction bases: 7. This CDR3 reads CASSKAGGQGEQFF. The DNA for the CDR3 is TGTGCCAGCAGTAAAGCGGGAGGGCAGGGTGAGCAGTTCTTC.

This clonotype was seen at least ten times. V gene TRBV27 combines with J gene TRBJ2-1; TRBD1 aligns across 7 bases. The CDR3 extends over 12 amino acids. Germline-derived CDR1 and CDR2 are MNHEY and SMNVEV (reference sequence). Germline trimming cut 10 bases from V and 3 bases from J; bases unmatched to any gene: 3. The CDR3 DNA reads TGTGCCACCTGGACAGGCTACAATGAGCAGTTCTTC. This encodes CATWTGYNEQFF.

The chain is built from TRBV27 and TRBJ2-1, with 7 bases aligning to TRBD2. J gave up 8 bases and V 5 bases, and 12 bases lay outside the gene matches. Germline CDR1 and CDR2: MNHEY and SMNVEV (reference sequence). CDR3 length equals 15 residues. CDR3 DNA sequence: TGTGCCAGCAGTATGAGTAGCGCGGGGGTCTATGAGCAGTTCTTC. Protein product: CASSMSSAGVYEQFF.

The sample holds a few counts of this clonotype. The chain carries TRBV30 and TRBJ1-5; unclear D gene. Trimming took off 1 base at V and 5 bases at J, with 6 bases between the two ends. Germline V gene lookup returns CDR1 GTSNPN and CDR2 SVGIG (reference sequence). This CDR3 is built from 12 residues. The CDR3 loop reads CAWSAQDQPQHF. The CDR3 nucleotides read TGTGCCTGGAGTGCCCAAGATCAGCCCCAGCATTTT.